The clone carrying this TCR beta chain was recorded once. The data are from a study of blood T cell repertoires in COVID-19. Study background: The United States, Italy and Spain provided the acute and convalescent COVID-19 samples. PBMCs, B-cell-depleted T cells, or T cells provided the cDNA or gDNA that made up the material.

In the authors' workflow: Amplification of reference gene primers provided the estimated nucleated cell counts. The data were produced by immunoSEQ multiplex PCR, yet TCRdb's version contains in-frame clones alone and is incomplete. Clonal size and the V and J genes are those of that table, whereas D and trimming came from the DNA. The sample carries tens of thousands of clones, under 95% recorded once. Germline CDR1 reads SNHLY; CDR2 reads FYNNEI. CDR3 length: 15 amino acids. The germline V and J ends were trimmed by 0 bases and 4 bases, with 12 bases remaining between them. Input material: peripheral blood. This sequence was found in an older man with active or convalescent COVID-19. The chain couples TRBV2 to TRBJ1-2; D remains ambiguous. Here the CDR3 reads CASSEAAGNPYGYTF. The CDR3 DNA is TGTGCCAGCAGTGAAGCCGCGGGGAATCCCTATGGCTACACCTTC.